This T cell receptor beta chain came from a study of cytomegalovirus exposure and HLA in healthy donors. PCR was performed using 60 Vbeta and 13 Jbeta primers. Clones were read by immunoSEQ multiplex PCR, and TCRdb kept only the in-frame ones, dropping some. The sample consists of 90,000 to 120,000 clones, roughly 75% of them appearing once. Broader study findings: Listed as cytomegalovirus-associated were 150 or so TCR beta chains.

A few counts support this clone. The antigen is undetermined. The CDR3 loop spans 16 amino acids. V was clipped by 4 bases and J by 2 bases; unmatched bases: 5. The germline V gene encodes CDR1 KGHSH and CDR2 LQKENI. Material: PBMCs. This chain connects TRBV18 to TRBJ2-1, with TRBD2 identical over 10 bases. The receptor comes from a woman in her 40s in good health and CMV-seronegative. As DNA, the CDR3 is TGTGCCAGCTCACTGACTAGCGGGCTGACCTACAATGAGCAGTTCTTC. This translates into CASSLTSGLTYNEQFF.